The 4 T cell receptor beta chains given below trace back to one sample, sequenced in a study of T cell repertoires in cytomegalovirus infection. From the reads, TCRdb called clonotypes with MiXCR, one entry per CDR3 protein. The sample records more than 90,000 distinct CDR3 sequences, about a tenth being singletons. These receptors have no identified antigens. Sequenced material: PBMCs, sequenced either directly or after in vitro stimulation (not recorded which). The receptors originated from a human donor in good health (CMV status not recorded). Some clones in this sample may be carry-over from other donors' samples.

This clonotype has at least ten counts. This chain uses TRBV7-2 with TRBJ1-1; 8 nucleotides agree with TRBD1. The CDR3 runs to 13 residues. Germline-derived CDR1 and CDR2 are SGHTA and FQGNSA. The V and J ends lost 3 bases and 4 bases, in that order; junction bases with no gene match: 1. The CDR3 is CASSFRGLTEAFF. CDR3 nucleotides: TGTGCCAGCAGCTTCAGGGGGCTCACTGAAGCTTTCTTT.

This clonotype was detected ten times or more. This chain uses TRBV2 with TRBJ2-3, with TRBD2 identical over 7 bases. Germline loops: CDR1 SNHLY, CDR2 FYNNEI. CDR3 length: 14 amino acids. J was trimmed by 1 base and V by 7 bases; bases with no gene match: 5. CDR3 region: CASMREWGTDTQYF. CDR3 DNA sequence: TGTGCCAGCATGCGGGAGTGGGGCACAGATACGCAGTATTTT.

This clonotype has only a few counts. V is TRBV7-2 and J is TRBJ2-5; 8 bases fit TRBD1. This CDR3 has 15 amino acids. Germline CDR1 and CDR2: SGHTA and FQGNSA. The V segment lost 4 bases and the J segment 5 bases; nucleotides outside the gene matches: 9. CDR3 coding DNA: TGTGCCAGCAGCTCGAGACAGGGGCCGGGGGAGACCCAGTACTTC. Translating gives CASSSRQGPGETQYF.

The chain uses TRBV19 and TRBJ2-5; 14 bases agree with TRBD2. V lost 2 bases and J lost 5; bases outside the gene matches: 4. There are 16 residues in the CDR3. Germline assignment: CDR1 LNHDA and CDR2 SQIVND (reference sequence). The chain's CDR3 is CASSITGTSGSETQYF. In DNA form, the CDR3 reads TGTGCCAGTAGTATAACCGGGACTAGCGGGAGTGAGACCCAGTACTTC.